This TCR beta chain was obtained from a study of blood T cell repertoires in COVID-19. Study-level background: From the United States, Italy and Spain came samples of acute and convalescent COVID-19.

This CDR3 spans 15 amino acids. The V and J ends lost 0 bases and 0 bases respectively, with 9 bases between them. Germline assignment: CDR1 SGHAT and CDR2 FQNNGV. Participant age was roughly 18 to 89 years, and participants resided in 24 US areas. Allocation to cohorts depended on clinical history reported by the participants. Method: immunoSEQ multiplex PCR; TCRdb's copy keeps in-frame clones and lacks some. The data show some 180,000 clones, with about 85% seen just once and just under 25% held by the top ten. The chain employs TRBV11-2 and TRBJ2-7; possibly TRBD1 for D (5 bases). The sequenced sample consisted of PBMCs or T cells enriched from blood (not recorded which). The sequence was obtained from a woman between 40 and 50 years old in a cohort exposed to, infected with or recovered from COVID-19 (not recorded which). CDR3 nucleotide sequence: TGTGCCAGCAGCTTAGATTTTGGGGCCTCCTACGAGCAGTACTTC. Encoded protein: CASSLDFGASYEQYF.